The table lists the clone carrying this TCR beta chain with a count of one. Its antigen is not known. The record originates from a study of T cell responses to AZD1222 COVID-19 vaccine. Overall study results and limits: The donor cohort was predominantly white British with a female majority, and clonal diversity may have been underestimated. Sampling that yielded the repertoires occurred only after the peak T cell response.

Measured with immunoSEQ multiplex PCR; TCRdb has only the in-frame clones, and not every one. The sample lists some 120,000 clones, roughly 89% occurring once. V gave up 1 base and J gave up 2 bases, with 12 bases separating them. The CDR3 has 15 residues. Germline V gene data show CDR1 as SGHDN and CDR2 as FVKESK. The receptor's source is an adult in good health. This sample comprised peripheral blood, obtained on day 0 of AZD1222 vaccination. The rearrangement links TRBV14 to TRBJ2-7, with D perhaps TRBD2 (6 bases). CDR3 amino acids: CASSQVWAGTYEQYF. The CDR3 DNA reads as TGTGCCAGCAGCCAAGTATGGGCGGGGACCTACGAGCAGTACTTC.